This T cell receptor beta chain was sequenced in a study of early T cells in non-severe SARS-CoV-2 infection. The overall study: Investigators sequenced bulk RNA drawn from unsorted whole blood, and chains remained unpaired.

This clonotype was recorded at least ten times. Unique molecular identifiers were attached to individual cDNA molecules. TCRdb reanalysed the 5' RACE reads using MiXCR and keeps one entry per CDR3 protein. Among over 30,000 distinct CDR3 sequences, roughly 5.7% were seen once, and the ten largest hold 7.6%. This receptor was obtained from an adult who was a healthcare worker with PCR-confirmed SARS-CoV-2 infection or an uninfected control (not recorded which). The source material was whole blood.

Written as DNA, the CDR3 is TGTGCCAGCAGTTCGGACAGGGGCTACGAGCAGTACTTC. This translates into CASSSDRGYEQYF. This sequence joins TRBV5-4 and TRBJ2-7, with TRBD1 matching over 9 bases. V lost 5 bases and J lost 3; bases outside the gene matches: 3. The germline gives CDR1 SGHNT, CDR2 YYREEE (reference sequence). CDR3 length equals 13 residues.